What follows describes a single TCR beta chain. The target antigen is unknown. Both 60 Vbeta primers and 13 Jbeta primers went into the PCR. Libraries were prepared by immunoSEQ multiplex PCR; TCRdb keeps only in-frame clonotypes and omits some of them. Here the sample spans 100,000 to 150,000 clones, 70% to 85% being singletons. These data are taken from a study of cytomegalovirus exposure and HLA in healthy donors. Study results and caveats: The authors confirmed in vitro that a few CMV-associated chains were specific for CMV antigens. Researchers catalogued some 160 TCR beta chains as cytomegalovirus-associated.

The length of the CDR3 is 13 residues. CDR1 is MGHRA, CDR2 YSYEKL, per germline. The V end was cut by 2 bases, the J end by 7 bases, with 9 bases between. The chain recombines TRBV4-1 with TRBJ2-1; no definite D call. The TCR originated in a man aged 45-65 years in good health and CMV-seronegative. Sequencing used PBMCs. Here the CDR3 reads CASSQSYGNEQFF. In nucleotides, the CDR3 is TGCGCCAGCAGCCAATCTTACGGGAATGAGCAGTTCTTC.